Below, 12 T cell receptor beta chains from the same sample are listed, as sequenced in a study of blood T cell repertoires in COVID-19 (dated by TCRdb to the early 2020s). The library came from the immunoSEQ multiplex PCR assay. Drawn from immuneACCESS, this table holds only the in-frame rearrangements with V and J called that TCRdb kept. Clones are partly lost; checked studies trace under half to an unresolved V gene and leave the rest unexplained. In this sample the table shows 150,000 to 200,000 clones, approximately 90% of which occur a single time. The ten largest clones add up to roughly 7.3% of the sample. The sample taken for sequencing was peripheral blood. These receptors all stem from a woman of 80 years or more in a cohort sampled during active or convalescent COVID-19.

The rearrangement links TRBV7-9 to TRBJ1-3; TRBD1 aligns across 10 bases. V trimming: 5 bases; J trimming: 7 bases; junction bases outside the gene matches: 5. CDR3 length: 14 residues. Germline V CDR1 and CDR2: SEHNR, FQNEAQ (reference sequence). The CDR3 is CASSLDRGLNTIYF. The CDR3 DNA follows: TGTGCCAGCAGCCTAGACAGGGGGCTGAACACCATATATTTT.

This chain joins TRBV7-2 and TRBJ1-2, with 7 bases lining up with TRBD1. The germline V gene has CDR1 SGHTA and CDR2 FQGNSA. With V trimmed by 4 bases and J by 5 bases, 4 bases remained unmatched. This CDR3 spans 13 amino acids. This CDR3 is CASSWGQIYGYTF. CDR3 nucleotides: TGTGCCAGCAGCTGGGGACAGATATATGGCTACACCTTC.

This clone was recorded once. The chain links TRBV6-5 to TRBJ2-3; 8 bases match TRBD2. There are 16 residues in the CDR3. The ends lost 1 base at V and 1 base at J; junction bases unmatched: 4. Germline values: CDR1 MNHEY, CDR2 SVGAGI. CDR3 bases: TGTGCCAGCAGTTACTTTAGCGGGACCCGCACAGATACGCAGTATTTT. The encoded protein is CASSYFSGTRTDTQYF.

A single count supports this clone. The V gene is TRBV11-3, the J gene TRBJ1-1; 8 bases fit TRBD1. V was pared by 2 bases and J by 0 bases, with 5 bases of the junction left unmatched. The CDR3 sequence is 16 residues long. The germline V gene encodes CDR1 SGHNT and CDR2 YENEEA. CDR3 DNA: TGTGCCAGCAGCTTAAGGACAGGGAGCATGAACACTGAAGCTTTCTTT. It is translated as CASSLRTGSMNTEAFF. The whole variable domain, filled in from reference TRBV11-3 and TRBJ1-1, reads EAGVVQSPRYKIIEKKQPVAFWCNPISGHNTLYWYLQNLGQGPELLIRYENEEAVDDSQLPKDRFSAERLKGVDSTLKIQPAELGDSAVYLCASSLRTGSMNTEAFFGQGTRLTVV.

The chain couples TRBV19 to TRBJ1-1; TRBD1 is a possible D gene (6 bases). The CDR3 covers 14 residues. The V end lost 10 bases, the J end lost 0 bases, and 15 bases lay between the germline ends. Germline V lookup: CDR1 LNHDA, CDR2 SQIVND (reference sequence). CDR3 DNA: TGTGCCACAATCGGGGGGCAGCTGAACACTGAAGCTTTCTTT. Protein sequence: CATIGGQLNTEAFF.

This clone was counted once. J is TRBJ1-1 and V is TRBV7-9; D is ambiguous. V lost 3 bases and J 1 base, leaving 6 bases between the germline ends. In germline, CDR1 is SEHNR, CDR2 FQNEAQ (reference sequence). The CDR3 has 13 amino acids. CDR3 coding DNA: TGTGCCAGCAGCTTGGCGGGGAACACTGAAGCTTTCTTT. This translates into CASSLAGNTEAFF.

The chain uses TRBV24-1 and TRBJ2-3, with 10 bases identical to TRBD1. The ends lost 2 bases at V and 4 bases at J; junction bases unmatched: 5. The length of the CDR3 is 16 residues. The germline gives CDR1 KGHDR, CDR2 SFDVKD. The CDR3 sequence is CATSDYTGTGADTQYF. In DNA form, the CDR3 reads TGTGCCACCAGTGATTACACCGGGACAGGGGCAGATACGCAGTATTTT.

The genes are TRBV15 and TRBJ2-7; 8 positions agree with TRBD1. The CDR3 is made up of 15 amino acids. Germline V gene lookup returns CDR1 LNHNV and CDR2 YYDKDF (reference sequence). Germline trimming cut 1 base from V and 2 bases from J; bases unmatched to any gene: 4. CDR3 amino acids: CATSRGGTGTYEQYF. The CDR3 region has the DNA TGTGCCACCAGCAGAGGCGGGACAGGTACCTACGAGCAGTACTTC.

The CDR3 loop reads CASSRQGGEQFF. Written as DNA, the CDR3 is TGTGCCAGCAGTCGACAGGGGGGAGAGCAGTTCTTC. This rearrangement joins TRBV7-2 to TRBJ2-1; 9 bases are a match to TRBD1. Germline assignment: CDR1 SGHTA and CDR2 FQGNSA. The CDR3 is made up of 12 amino acids. The junction had 4 bases not matched to a gene; V was cut back by 6 bases and J by 10 bases. Based on the CDR3 plus reference TRBV7-2 and TRBJ2-1, the full variable domain is GAGVSQSPSNKVTEKGKDVELRCDPISGHTALYWYRQSLGQGLEFLIYFQGNSAPDKSGLPSDRFSAERTGGSVSTLTIQRTQQEDSAVYLCASSRQGGEQFFGPGTRLTVL.

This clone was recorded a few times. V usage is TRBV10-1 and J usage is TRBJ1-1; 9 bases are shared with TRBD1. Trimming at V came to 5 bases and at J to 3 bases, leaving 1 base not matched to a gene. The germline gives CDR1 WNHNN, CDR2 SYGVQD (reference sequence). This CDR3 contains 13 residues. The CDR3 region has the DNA TGCGCCAGCAGTCGGACAGGGGACACTGAAGCTTTCTTT. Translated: CASSRTGDTEAFF.

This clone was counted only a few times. CDR3 nucleotides: TGTGCCAGCAGCTTAGCTAGCTTTGGTGAGCAGTTCTTC. The encoded protein is CASSLASFGEQFF. This chain connects TRBV7-2 to TRBJ2-1; D gene uncertain. Trimming stripped 0 bases from V and 9 bases from J, with 9 bases between. The CDR3 runs to 13 residues. The germline V gene has CDR1 SGHTA and CDR2 FQGNSA. Full variable domain (outside the CDR3, taken from reference TRBV7-2 and TRBJ2-1): GAGVSQSPSNKVTEKGKDVELRCDPISGHTALYWYRQSLGQGLEFLIYFQGNSAPDKSGLPSDRFSAERTGGSVSTLTIQRTQQEDSAVYLCASSLASFGEQFFGPGTRLTVL.

CDR3 amino acids: CASSPGVGYTF. In DNA, the CDR3 is TGTGCCAGCAGCCCCGGTGTTGGCTACACCTTC. The J gene is TRBJ1-2, the V gene TRBV7-2, with D unclear. CDR1 is SGHTA, CDR2 FQGNSA, per germline. Trimming left V 5 bases short and J 7 bases short, with 8 bases between. The CDR3 covers 11 residues.